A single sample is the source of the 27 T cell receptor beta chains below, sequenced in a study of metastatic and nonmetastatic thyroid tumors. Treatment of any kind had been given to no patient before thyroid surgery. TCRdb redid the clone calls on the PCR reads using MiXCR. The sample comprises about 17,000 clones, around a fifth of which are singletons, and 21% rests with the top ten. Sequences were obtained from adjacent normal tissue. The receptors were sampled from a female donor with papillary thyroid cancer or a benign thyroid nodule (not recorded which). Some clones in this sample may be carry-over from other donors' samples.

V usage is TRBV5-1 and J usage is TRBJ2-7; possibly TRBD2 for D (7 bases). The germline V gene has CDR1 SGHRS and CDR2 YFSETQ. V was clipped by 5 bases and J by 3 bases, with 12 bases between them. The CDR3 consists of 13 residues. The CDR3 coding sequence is TGCGCCAGCAGGGGGGGGGCCGGCTACGAGCAGTACTTC. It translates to CASRGGAGYEQYF.

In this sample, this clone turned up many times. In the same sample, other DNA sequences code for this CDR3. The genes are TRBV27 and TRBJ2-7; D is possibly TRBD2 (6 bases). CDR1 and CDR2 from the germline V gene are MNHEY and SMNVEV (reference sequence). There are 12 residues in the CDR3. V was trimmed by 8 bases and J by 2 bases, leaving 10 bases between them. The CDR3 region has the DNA TGTGCCAGCGGGAGGAGCCCCTACGAGCAGTACTTC. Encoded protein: CASGRSPYEQYF.

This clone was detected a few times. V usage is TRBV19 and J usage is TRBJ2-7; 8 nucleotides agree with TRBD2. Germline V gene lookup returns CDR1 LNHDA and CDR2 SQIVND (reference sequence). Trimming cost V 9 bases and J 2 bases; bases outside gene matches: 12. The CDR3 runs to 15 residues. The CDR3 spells CARPSSGSIPYEQYF. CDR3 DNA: TGTGCCAGACCCTCCAGCGGGAGTATCCCCTACGAGCAGTACTTC.

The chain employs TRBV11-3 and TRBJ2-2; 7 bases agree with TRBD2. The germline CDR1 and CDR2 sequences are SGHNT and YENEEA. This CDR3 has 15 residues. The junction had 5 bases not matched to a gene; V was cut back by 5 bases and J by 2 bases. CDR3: CASSLSGVNTGELFF. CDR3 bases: TGTGCCAGCAGCCTAAGCGGGGTCAACACCGGGGAGCTGTTTTTT.

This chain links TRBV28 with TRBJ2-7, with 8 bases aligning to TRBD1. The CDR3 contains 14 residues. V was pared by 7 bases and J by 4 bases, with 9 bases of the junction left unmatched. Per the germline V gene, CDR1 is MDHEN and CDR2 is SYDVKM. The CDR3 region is CASITGGGLYEQYF. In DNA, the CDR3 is TGTGCCAGCATTACAGGGGGTGGGCTGTACGAGCAGTACTTC. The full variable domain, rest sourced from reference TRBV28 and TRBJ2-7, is DVKVTQSSRYLVKRTGEKVFLECVQDMDHENMFWYRQDPGLGLRLIYFSYDVKMKEKGDIPEGYSVSREKKERFSLILESASTNQTSMYLCASITGGGLYEQYFGPGTRLTVT.

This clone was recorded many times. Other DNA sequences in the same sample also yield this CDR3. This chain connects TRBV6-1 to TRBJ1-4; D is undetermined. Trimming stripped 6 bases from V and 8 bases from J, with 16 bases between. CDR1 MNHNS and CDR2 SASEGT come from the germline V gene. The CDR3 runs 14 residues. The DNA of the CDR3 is TGTGCCAGCAGCCAGGATCCGGAAGGGGAAAAACTGTTTTTT. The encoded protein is CASSQDPEGEKLFF.

The CDR3 sequence is CASSRCTSGTDTQYF. As DNA, the CDR3 is TGTGCCAGCAGCCGTTGTACTAGCGGCACAGATACGCAGTATTTT. The chain carries TRBV11-2 and TRBJ2-3, with 7 bases aligning to TRBD2. CDR1 and CDR2 (germline): SGHAT, FQNNGV. The CDR3 sequence is 15 residues long. The V and J ends lost 5 bases and 1 base, in that order; junction bases with no gene match: 6.

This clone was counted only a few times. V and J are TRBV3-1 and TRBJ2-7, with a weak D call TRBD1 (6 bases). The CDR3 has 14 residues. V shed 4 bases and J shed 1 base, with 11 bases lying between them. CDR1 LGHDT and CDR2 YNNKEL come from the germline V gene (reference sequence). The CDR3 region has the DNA TGTGCCAGCAGCCCCACGACAGGTTCCTACGAGCAGTACTTC. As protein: CASSPTTGSYEQYF.

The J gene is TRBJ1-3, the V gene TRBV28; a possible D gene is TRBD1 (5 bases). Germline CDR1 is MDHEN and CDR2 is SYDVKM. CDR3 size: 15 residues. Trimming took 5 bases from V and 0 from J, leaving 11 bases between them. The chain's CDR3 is CASSIGGVSGNTIYF. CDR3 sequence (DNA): TGTGCCAGCAGTATCGGAGGGGTCTCTGGAAACACCATATATTTT. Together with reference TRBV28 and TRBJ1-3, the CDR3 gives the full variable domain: DVKVTQSSRYLVKRTGEKVFLECVQDMDHENMFWYRQDPGLGLRLIYFSYDVKMKEKGDIPEGYSVSREKKERFSLILESASTNQTSMYLCASSIGGVSGNTIYFGEGSWLTVV.

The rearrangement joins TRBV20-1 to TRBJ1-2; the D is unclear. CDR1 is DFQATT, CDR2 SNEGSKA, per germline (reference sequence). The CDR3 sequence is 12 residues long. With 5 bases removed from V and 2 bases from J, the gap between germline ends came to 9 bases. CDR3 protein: CSAATENYGYTF. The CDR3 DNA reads TGCAGTGCTGCGACCGAAAACTATGGCTACACCTTC.

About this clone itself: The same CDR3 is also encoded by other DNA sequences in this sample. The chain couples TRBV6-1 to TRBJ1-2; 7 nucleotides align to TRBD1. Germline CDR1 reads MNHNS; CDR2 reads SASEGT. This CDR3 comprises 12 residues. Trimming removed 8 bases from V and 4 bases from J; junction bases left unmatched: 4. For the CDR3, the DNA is TGTGCCAGCGGGGGACAGTTCTATGGCTACACCTTC. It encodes CASGGQFYGYTF.

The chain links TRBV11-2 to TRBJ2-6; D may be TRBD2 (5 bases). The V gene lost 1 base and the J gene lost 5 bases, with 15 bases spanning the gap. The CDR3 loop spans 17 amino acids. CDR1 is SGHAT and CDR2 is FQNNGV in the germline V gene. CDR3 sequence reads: CASSLGRGTYWANVLTF. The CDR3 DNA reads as TGTGCCAGCAGCTTAGGTCGGGGAACTTATTGGGCCAACGTCCTGACTTTC.

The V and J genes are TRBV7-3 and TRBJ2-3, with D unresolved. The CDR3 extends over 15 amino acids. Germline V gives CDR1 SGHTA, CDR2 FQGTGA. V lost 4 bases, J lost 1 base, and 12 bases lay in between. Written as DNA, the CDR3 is TGTGCCAGCAGCTCGTCTGGTGGGGGCACAGATACGCAGTATTTT. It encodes CASSSSGGGTDTQYF.

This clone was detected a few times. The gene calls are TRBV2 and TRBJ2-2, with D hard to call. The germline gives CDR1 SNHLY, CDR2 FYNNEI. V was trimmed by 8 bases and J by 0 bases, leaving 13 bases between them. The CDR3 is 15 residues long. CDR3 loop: CASWAGNSNTGELFF. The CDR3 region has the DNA TGTGCCAGCTGGGCAGGAAATTCGAACACCGGGGAGCTGTTTTTT.

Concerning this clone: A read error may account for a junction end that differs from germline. The CDR3 sequence: CASSPRPRTGGLNAEAFF. DNA of the CDR3: TGTGCCAGCAGCCCGAGACCGAGGACAGGGGGACTGAACGCTGAAGCTTTCTTT. The chain is built from TRBV11-2 and TRBJ1-1; 10 bases map to TRBD1. CDR3 length: 18 residues. Germline CDR1 SGHAT, CDR2 FQNNGV.

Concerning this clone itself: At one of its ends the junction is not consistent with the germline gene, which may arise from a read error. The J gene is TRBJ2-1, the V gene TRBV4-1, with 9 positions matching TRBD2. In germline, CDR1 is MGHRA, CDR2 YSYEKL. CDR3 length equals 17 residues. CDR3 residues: CASIQGSSGRLDNEQFF. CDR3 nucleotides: TGCGCCAGCATCCAAGGGTCGAGCGGGAGGCTCGACAATGAGCAGTTCTTC.

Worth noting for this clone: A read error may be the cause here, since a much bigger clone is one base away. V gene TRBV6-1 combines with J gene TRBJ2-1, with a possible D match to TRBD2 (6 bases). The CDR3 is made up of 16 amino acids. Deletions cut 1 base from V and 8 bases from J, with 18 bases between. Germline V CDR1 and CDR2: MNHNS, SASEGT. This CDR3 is CASSEGTGGGQDEQFF. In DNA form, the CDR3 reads TGTGCCAGCAGTGAAGGCACAGGCGGAGGGCAAGATGAGCAGTTCTTC.

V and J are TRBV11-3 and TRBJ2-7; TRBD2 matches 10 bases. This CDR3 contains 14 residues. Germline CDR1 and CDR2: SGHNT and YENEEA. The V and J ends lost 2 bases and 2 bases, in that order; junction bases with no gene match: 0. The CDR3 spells CASSLTSGAYEQYF. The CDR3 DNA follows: TGTGCCAGCAGCTTAACTAGCGGGGCCTACGAGCAGTACTTC.

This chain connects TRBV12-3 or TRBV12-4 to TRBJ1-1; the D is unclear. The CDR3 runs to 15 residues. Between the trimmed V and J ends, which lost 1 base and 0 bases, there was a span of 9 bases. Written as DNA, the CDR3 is TGTGCCAGCAGTTTAGTATCAGGAATGAACACTGAAGCTTTCTTT. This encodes CASSLVSGMNTEAFF.

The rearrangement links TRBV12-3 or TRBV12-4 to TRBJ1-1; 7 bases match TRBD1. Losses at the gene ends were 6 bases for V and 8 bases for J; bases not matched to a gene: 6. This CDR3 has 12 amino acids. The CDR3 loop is CASRLGGGEAFF. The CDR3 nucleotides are TGTGCCAGCAGATTGGGAGGGGGCGAAGCTTTCTTT.

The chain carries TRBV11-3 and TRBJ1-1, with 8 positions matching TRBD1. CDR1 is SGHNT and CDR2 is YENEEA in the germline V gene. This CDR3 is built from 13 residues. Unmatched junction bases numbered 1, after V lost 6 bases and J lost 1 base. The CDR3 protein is CASRGTGNTEAFF. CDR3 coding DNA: TGTGCCAGCAGGGGGACAGGGAACACTGAAGCTTTCTTT.

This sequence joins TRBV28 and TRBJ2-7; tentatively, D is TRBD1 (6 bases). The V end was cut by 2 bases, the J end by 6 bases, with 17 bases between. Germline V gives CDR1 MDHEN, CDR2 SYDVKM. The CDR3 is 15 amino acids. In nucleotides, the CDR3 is TGTGCCAGCAGTTTAAGGGCGGCAGGGGCCTCCGAGCAGTACTTC. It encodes CASSLRAAGASEQYF.

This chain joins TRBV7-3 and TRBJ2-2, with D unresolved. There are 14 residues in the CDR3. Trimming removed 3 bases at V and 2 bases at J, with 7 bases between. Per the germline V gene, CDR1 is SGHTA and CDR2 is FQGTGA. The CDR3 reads CASSLSYNTGELFF. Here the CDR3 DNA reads TGTGCCAGCAGCTTGTCCTATAACACCGGGGAGCTGTTTTTT.

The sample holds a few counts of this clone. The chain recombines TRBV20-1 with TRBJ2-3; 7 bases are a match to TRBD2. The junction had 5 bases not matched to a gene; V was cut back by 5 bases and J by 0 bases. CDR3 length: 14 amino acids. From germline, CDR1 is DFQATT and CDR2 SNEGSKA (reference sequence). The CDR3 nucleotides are TGCAGTGCTTTTAGCGGGCATAGCACAGATACGCAGTATTTT. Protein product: CSAFSGHSTDTQYF.

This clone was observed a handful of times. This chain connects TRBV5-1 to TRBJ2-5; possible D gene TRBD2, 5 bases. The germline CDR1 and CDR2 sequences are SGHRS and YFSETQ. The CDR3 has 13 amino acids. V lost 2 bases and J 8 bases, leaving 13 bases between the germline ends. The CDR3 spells CASSFELEETQYF. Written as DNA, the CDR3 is TGCGCCAGCAGCTTCGAACTAGAGGAAACCCAGTACTTC.

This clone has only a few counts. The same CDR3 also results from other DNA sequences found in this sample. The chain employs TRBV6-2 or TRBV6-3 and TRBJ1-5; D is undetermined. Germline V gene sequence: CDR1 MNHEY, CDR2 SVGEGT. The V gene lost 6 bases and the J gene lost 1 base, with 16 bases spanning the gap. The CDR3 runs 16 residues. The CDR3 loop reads CASSHPGSTSNQPQHF. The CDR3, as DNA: TGTGCCAGCAGCCACCCAGGCAGCACCAGCAATCAGCCCCAGCATTTT.

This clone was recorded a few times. The CDR3 region has the DNA TGTGCCATCAGCCAAGGCAGGGGAAGGAGCACAGATACGCAGTATTTT. Translating it yields CAISQGRGRSTDTQYF. This chain links TRBV10-3 with TRBJ2-3, with D possibly being TRBD1 (6 bases). V was pared by 6 bases and J by 0 bases, with 16 bases between. The CDR3 spans 16 residues. Germline CDR1 and CDR2: ENHRY and SYGVKD.